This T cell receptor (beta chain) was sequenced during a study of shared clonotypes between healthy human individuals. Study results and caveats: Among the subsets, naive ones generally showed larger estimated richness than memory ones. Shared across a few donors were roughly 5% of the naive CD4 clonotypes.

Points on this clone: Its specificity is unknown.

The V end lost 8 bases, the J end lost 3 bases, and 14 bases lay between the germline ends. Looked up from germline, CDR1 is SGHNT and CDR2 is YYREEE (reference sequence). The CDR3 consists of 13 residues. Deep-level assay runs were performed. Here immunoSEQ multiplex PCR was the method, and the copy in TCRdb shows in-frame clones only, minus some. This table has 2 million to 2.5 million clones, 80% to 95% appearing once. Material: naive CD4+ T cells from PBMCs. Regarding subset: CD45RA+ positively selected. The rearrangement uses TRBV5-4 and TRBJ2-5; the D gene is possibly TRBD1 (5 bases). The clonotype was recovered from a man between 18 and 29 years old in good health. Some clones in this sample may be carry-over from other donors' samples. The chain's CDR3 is CASKSLGEETQYF. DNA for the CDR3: TGTGCCAGTAAGAGCTTAGGGGAAGAGACCCAGTACTTC. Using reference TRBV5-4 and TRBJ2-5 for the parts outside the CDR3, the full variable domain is ETGVTQSPTHLIKTRGQQVTLRCSSQSGHNTVSWYQQALGQGPQFIFQYYREEENGRGNFPPRFSGLQFPNYSSELNVNALELDDSALYLCASKSLGEETQYFGPGTRLLVL.